This TCR beta chain was documented in a study of cytomegalovirus exposure and HLA in healthy donors. Amplification used 60 Vbeta primers and 13 Jbeta primers. Sequenced by immunoSEQ multiplex PCR; TCRdb stores in-frame clones only, minus some. The top ten hold roughly a tenth of the sample, which has under 120,000 clones, roughly 70% seen once. V lost 0 bases and J lost 8, with 13 bases in between. The CDR3 sequence is 15 residues long. Germline CDR1 is MNHEY and CDR2 is SVGAGI. The sequenced sample consisted of PBMCs. The chain uses TRBV6-5 and TRBJ1-4; TRBD1 might be the D (5 bases). This sequence was found in a man in his forties or fifties in good health and CMV-seropositive. The DNA of the CDR3 is TGTGCCAGCAGTTACTCGAATCCGACAGACGAAAAACTGTTTTTT. Translated: CASSYSNPTDEKLFF.